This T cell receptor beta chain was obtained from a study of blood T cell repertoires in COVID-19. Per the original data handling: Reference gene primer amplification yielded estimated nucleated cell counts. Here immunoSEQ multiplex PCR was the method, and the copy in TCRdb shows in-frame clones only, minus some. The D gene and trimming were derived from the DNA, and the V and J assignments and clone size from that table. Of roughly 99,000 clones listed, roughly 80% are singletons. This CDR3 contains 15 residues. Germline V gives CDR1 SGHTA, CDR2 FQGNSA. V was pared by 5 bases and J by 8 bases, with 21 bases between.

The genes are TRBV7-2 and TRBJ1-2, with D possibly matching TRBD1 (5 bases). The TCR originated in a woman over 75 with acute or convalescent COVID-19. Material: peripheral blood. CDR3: CASSPWQGGERGYTF. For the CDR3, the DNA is TGTGCCAGCAGCCCCTGGCAGGGAGGGGAGAGAGGCTACACCTTC. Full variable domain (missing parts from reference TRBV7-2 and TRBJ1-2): GAGVSQSPSNKVTEKGKDVELRCDPISGHTALYWYRQSLGQGLEFLIYFQGNSAPDKSGLPSDRFSAERTGGSVSTLTIQRTQQEDSAVYLCASSPWQGGERGYTFGSGTRLTVV.